This passage covers 22 T cell receptor beta chains from one sample sequenced in a study of blood T cell repertoires in COVID-19 (dated by TCRdb to about 2020). The library was prepared using the immunoSEQ multiplex PCR assay. TCRdb stores this immuneACCESS table with in-frame sequences only. Part of the clones is absent; in the studies checked, under half of the shortfall reflects unresolved V genes, and no reason is known for the rest. This sample is represented by 95,000 to 150,000 clones; roughly 89% of them were singletons. 3.9% of the sample rests with the top ten. The sequencing sample was made of PBMCs or T cells enriched from blood (not recorded which). The receptors come from a woman aged 25-40 years who had recovered from COVID-19.

This clone has a single count. Here the CDR3 DNA reads TGTGCCAGCAGCCAAGGAGGGAGGGCGACTGAAGCTTTCTTT. Translated: CASSQGGRATEAFF. This chain joins TRBV3-1 (or the pseudogene TRBV3-2) and TRBJ1-1; D remains unclear. Per germline, CDR1 LGHDT and CDR2 YNNKEL (reference sequence). The CDR3 loop spans 14 amino acids. Trimming took off 1 base at V and 5 bases at J, with 11 bases between the two ends.

This clone appeared once. The rearrangement uses TRBV7-8 and TRBJ1-5, with D maybe TRBD1 (5 bases). The CDR3 extends over 17 amino acids. Trimming removed 1 base from V and 0 bases from J, with 13 bases in between. CDR1 is SGHVS and CDR2 is FQNEAQ in the germline V gene. The CDR3 region has the DNA TGTGCCAGCAGCTTAGAAACGGGGACTTATAGCAATCAGCCCCAGCATTTT. Translated: CASSLETGTYSNQPQHF.

The gene calls are TRBV2 and TRBJ1-6; D may be TRBD1 (6 bases). The CDR3 is 15 amino acids. Trimming removed 4 bases from V and 4 bases from J, with 11 bases in between. The germline gives CDR1 SNHLY, CDR2 FYNNEI. CDR3 sequence reads: CASSASQGYNSPLHF. The CDR3 nucleotides are TGTGCCAGCAGTGCCAGTCAGGGGTATAATTCACCCCTCCACTTT.

The chain has TRBV3-1 (or the pseudogene TRBV3-2) and TRBJ1-2; 7 bases agree with TRBD1. V dropped 4 bases and J dropped 5; count of bases not matched to a gene: 4. CDR3 length: 13 residues. CDR1 LGHDT and CDR2 YNNKEL come from the germline V gene (reference sequence). CDR3 in DNA: TGTGCCAGCAGCCTGACAGGGAATTATGGCTACACCTTC. Its protein product is CASSLTGNYGYTF.

The chain recombines TRBV29-1 with TRBJ2-3; D is unclear. There are 14 residues in the CDR3. Trimming shortened V by 1 base and J by 2 bases, and 10 bases separated the two germline ends. Germline V gene data show CDR1 as SQVTM and CDR2 as ANQGSEA. In DNA, the CDR3 is TGCAGCGTTGAAGGAATACCCTACACAGATACGCAGTATTTT. Translating it yields CSVEGIPYTDTQYF.

With respect to this clone: One end of the junction fails to match germline, which may point to a read error. The rearrangement uses TRBV5-1 and TRBJ2-4, with 10 positions matching TRBD1. The CDR3 length is 12 residues. In germline, CDR1 is SGHRS, CDR2 YFSETQ. The CDR3 DNA is TGCGCCAGCAGCTTGGCGACAGGGGGCTTATCCTTC. It encodes CASSLATGGLSF.

V and J are TRBV12-3 or TRBV12-4 and TRBJ2-5, with 7 bases identical to TRBD2. The CDR3 spans 12 residues. The V segment lost 5 bases and the J segment 9 bases; nucleotides outside the gene matches: 6. Here the CDR3 reads CASSVPGRAQYF. Here the CDR3 DNA reads TGTGCCAGCAGTGTGCCAGGGAGGGCCCAGTACTTC.

This rearrangement joins TRBV7-2 to TRBJ2-2, with 8 bases identical to TRBD1. The V gene's germline CDR1 is SGHTA and CDR2 FQGNSA. The V gene end was trimmed by 2 bases and the J gene end by 1 base; junction bases not matched to a gene: 6. The CDR3 has 17 residues. CDR3 nucleotides: TGTGCCAGCAGCTTACAGGGGGCGAGGTTGAACACCGGGGAGCTGTTTTTT. This sequence encodes CASSLQGARLNTGELFF. The full variable domain, in which reference TRBV7-2 and TRBJ2-2 provide the parts outside the CDR3, is GAGVSQSPSNKVTEKGKDVELRCDPISGHTALYWYRQSLGQGLEFLIYFQGNSAPDKSGLPSDRFSAERTGGSVSTLTIQRTQQEDSAVYLCASSLQGARLNTGELFFGEGSRLTVL.

The chain has TRBV10-3 and TRBJ2-7; tentative D call: TRBD2 (5 bases). The germline V gene has CDR1 ENHRY and CDR2 SYGVKD. The CDR3 runs to 15 residues. Trimming pared 3 bases from V and 0 bases from J, leaving 12 bases between. CDR3 coding DNA: TGTGCCATCAGTGAAGATGGGAGTAACTCCTACGAGCAGTACTTC. It yields the protein CAISEDGSNSYEQYF.

The chain is built from TRBV30 and TRBJ1-5; 10 bases line up with TRBD1. The CDR3 has 13 amino acids. Germline-derived CDR1 and CDR2 are GTSNPN and SVGIG (reference sequence). Losses at the gene ends were 5 bases for V and 5 bases for J; bases not matched to a gene: 3. The CDR3 loop reads CAWGTGVDQPQHF. CDR3 in DNA: TGTGCCTGGGGGACAGGGGTTGATCAGCCCCAGCATTTT.

V is TRBV7-9 and J is TRBJ1-5; weak D call: TRBD1 (5 bases). This CDR3 is built from 18 residues. The V end lost 1 base, the J end lost 0 bases, and 16 bases lay between the germline ends. Germline lookup yields CDR1 SEHNR and CDR2 FQNEAQ (reference sequence). CDR3 region: CASSLGATDSYSNQPQHF. CDR3 DNA sequence: TGTGCCAGCAGCTTAGGGGCCACCGACAGCTATAGCAATCAGCCCCAGCATTTT. Based on the CDR3 plus reference TRBV7-9 and TRBJ1-5, the full variable domain is DTGVSQNPRHKITKRGQNVTFRCDPISEHNRLYWYRQTLGQGPEFLTYFQNEAQLEKSRLLSDRFSAERPKGSFSTLEIQRTEQGDSAMYLCASSLGATDSYSNQPQHFGDGTRLSIL.

The chain is built from TRBV5-1 and TRBJ2-7; TRBD2 matches 8 bases. V shed 7 bases and J 3 bases; nucleotides not matched to a gene: 9. Germline V gives CDR1 SGHRS, CDR2 YFSETQ. The CDR3 covers 14 residues. The CDR3 sequence is CASRSGSGRYEQYF. CDR3 coding DNA: TGCGCCAGCCGGAGCGGGAGTGGTCGCTACGAGCAGTACTTC.

This chain connects TRBV10-3 to TRBJ1-2, with TRBD1 identical over 10 bases. This CDR3 region has 20 residues. The V gene end was trimmed by 2 bases and the J gene end by 3 bases; junction bases not matched to a gene: 18. Germline CDR1 is ENHRY and CDR2 is SYGVKD. This chain's CDR3 is CAISETRSRGGQGWDYGYTF. DNA of the CDR3: TGTGCCATCAGTGAGACGCGATCCCGAGGGGGACAGGGGTGGGACTATGGCTACACCTTC.

This clone was detected only once. This chain links TRBV18 with TRBJ1-1; the D is unclear. The germline V gene encodes CDR1 KGHSH and CDR2 LQKENI. V lost 3 bases to trimming and J lost 2 bases, with 13 bases between them. This CDR3 has 15 residues. Written as DNA, the CDR3 is TGTGCCAGCTCACCCCCAGGCTTGGTTAACACTGAAGCTTTCTTT. The encoded protein is CASSPPGLVNTEAFF. Filled out from reference TRBV18 and TRBJ1-1, the complete variable domain reads NAGVMQNPRHLVRRRGQEARLRCSPMKGHSHVYWYRQLPEEGLKFMVYLQKENIIDESGMPKERFSAEFPKEGPSILRIQQVVRGDSAAYFCASSPPGLVNTEAFFGQGTRLTVV.

V and J are TRBV4-3 and TRBJ2-2; 7 bases agree with TRBD2. V shed 3 bases and J 1 base; nucleotides not matched to a gene: 5. The CDR3 totals 16 residues. Germline assignment: CDR1 LGHNA and CDR2 YSLEER. The CDR3 nucleotides read TGCGCCAGCAGCCAGATGAGCGGGGTGAACACCGGGGAGCTGTTTTTT. It translates to CASSQMSGVNTGELFF.

This clone has just a few counts. This chain joins TRBV6-5 and TRBJ2-7; 7 bases align to TRBD2. Trimming removed 6 bases from V and 7 bases from J; junction bases left unmatched: 12. Germline lookup yields CDR1 MNHEY and CDR2 SVGAGI. This CDR3 has 14 residues. CDR3 in DNA: TGTGCCAGCAGCCCAAATCGCGGGAGAGGGGAGCAGTACTTC. This gives the protein CASSPNRGRGEQYF.

The chain combines TRBV24-1 with TRBJ2-5, with D possibly matching TRBD2 (6 bases). The CDR3 length is 16 residues. V was clipped by 5 bases and J by 0 bases, with 15 bases between them. CDR1 and CDR2 from the germline V gene are KGHDR and SFDVKD. This CDR3 reads CATSVSSGWYQETQYF. The DNA of the CDR3 is TGTGCCACCAGTGTAAGTAGCGGATGGTACCAAGAGACCCAGTACTTC.

This clone occurred once. This chain links TRBV19 with TRBJ2-7; 15 bases agree with TRBD2. Trimming took 7 bases from V and 3 from J; bases not matched to a gene: 4. The germline V gene encodes CDR1 LNHDA and CDR2 SQIVND (reference sequence). There are 15 residues in the CDR3. Here the CDR3 reads CASTGLAGGNYEQYF. CDR3 sequence (DNA): TGTGCCAGTACCGGACTAGCGGGAGGGAACTACGAGCAGTACTTC.

The chain uses TRBV7-8 and TRBJ1-2, with 9 bases lining up with TRBD1. The CDR3 is 15 amino acids. Trimming took 5 bases from V and 2 from J; bases not matched to a gene: 6. CDR1 is SGHVS and CDR2 is FQNEAQ in the germline V gene. CDR3 in amino acids: CASSLRTGENYGYTF. In DNA, the CDR3 is TGTGCCAGCAGCCTCCGGACAGGGGAGAACTATGGCTACACCTTC.

The chain links TRBV18 to TRBJ1-2, with 8 nucleotides matching TRBD1. Germline V lookup: CDR1 KGHSH, CDR2 LQKENI. This CDR3 comprises 14 residues. The trim removed 3 bases at V and 8 bases at J, leaving 8 bases unmatched. The CDR3: CASSPGQGREGYTF. The CDR3 bases are TGTGCCAGCTCACCCGGACAGGGTCGGGAAGGCTACACCTTC.

The sample holds a few counts of this clone. The J gene is TRBJ1-6, the V gene TRBV23-1; 9 bases agree with TRBD1. TRBV23-1 is an ORF, with its function uncertain. Unmatched junction bases numbered 5, after V lost 0 bases and J lost 8 bases. The CDR3 loop spans 16 amino acids. Here the CDR3 reads CASSQSRRTGDSPLHF. The CDR3 DNA reads TGCGCCAGCAGTCAATCAAGGCGGACAGGGGATTCACCCCTCCACTTT.

V usage is TRBV7-8 and J usage is TRBJ2-3, with 7 bases fitting TRBD1. The germline V gene has CDR1 SGHVS and CDR2 FQNEAQ. There are 15 residues in the CDR3. V dropped 5 bases and J dropped 2; count of bases not matched to a gene: 7. CDR3 protein: CASSLPGQVTDTQYF. CDR3 nucleotides: TGTGCCAGCAGCCTTCCAGGACAGGTCACAGATACGCAGTATTTT.